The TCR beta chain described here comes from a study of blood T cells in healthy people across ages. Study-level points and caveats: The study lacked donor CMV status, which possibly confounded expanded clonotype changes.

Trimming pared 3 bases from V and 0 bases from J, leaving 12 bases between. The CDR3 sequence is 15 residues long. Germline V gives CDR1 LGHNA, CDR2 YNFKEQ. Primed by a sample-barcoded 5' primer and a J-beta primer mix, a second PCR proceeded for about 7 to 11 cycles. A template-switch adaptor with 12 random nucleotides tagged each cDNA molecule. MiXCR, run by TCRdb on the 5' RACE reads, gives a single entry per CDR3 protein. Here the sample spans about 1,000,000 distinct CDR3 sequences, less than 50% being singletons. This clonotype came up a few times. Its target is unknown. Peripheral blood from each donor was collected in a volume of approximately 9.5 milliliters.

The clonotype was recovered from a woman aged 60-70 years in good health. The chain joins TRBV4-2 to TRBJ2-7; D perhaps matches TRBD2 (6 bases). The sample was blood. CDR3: CASSHAGTDSYEQYF. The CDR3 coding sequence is TGTGCCAGCAGCCACGCGGGGACGGACTCCTACGAGCAGTACTTC.